This T cell receptor (beta chain) originates from a study of glioma-infiltrating T cells after dendritic cell vaccination (dated by TCRdb to the mid-2010s). Regarding the complete study: The cohort included 15 or so glioblastoma patients drawn from Phase I and II dendritic cell vaccination trials, of whom 9 were newly diagnosed and 6 had recurrent disease. Patients received autologous tumor lysate-pulsed dendritic cell vaccination between the early 2000s and the early 2010s. The vaccine was prepared from monocyte-derived dendritic cells that were cultured for roughly seven days with IL-4 and GM-CSF and then pulsed overnight with autologous tumor lysate. Each patient was given three intradermal dendritic cell vaccine injections, spaced two weeks apart, in the arm below the axilla. In glioblastoma patients vaccinated with dendritic cells, deep sequencing of TCR beta CDR3 regions served to measure tumor-infiltrating lymphocyte content and to compare repertoires between tumor and blood. TCR sequencing metrics, including TIL content and tumor-blood repertoire overlap, were correlated with survival after dendritic cell vaccination.

From its cysteine to its phenylalanine, the CDR3 spans 15 amino acids. The DNA shown is the 45-base CDR3, in frame from base 1. V drops 3 bases and J drops 4 bases, leaving 16 bases in between. Per the germline V gene, KGHSH is the CDR1 and LQKENI is the CDR2. As regards this clone: There is no known antigen for this receptor. No base qualities exist here, and no much larger clone lies one base off it.

Using the immunoSEQ assay, TCRB CDR3 regions were amplified from roughly 2.1 micrograms of genomic DNA, or from all available DNA when less than that was on hand. For multiplex PCR, 60 forward primers for TCR V beta segments and 13 reverse primers for J beta segments were used. To estimate the number of reads per starting template, synthetic control templates were added to each sample at limiting dilution. Reads of 87 bp were generated by sequencing on the Illumina HiSeq System. The source study handled its data this way. PCR and sequencing errors were removed by merging closely related sequences with a nearest neighbor algorithm. TCR overlap was defined as the percentage of unique tumor TCR beta sequences that were also found in the peripheral blood of the same patient. What TCRdb holds here is the immuneACCESS table cut down to in-frame rearrangements. Part of the clones is not present; checked against another copy, under half of the missing clones reflect an unresolved V gene, and the others are unexplained. The DNA gave D and trimming, while V, J and clone size come from that table. Here the sample has roughly 88,000 clones; about 81% occur a single time. The top ten hold around 2.2% of the sample.

What this sample's time point label stands for: after dendritic cell vaccination, including at tumor progression/relapse. Selection of patients required sufficient residual fresh-frozen tumor tissue and over two years of available survival data. Molecular status otherwise varied across the glioblastoma patients, but none of them carried an isocitrate dehydrogenase mutation. PBMC were collected before vaccination, two weeks after the third vaccination, and at tumor progression when it occurred. The Qiagen DNeasy Blood extraction Kit was used for extraction of genomic DNA. The investigation overall reported the following: After dendritic cell vaccination, a higher estimated pretreatment TIL content predicted longer time to progression and overall survival. No direct relationship between TCR clonality and survival was found, suggesting a diverse polyclonal response may matter. The response model built on TCR overlap across three groups was characterized as speculative, with prospective validation still needed. The cohort was small and heterogeneous, with few patients having full blood and tumor sets and even fewer initial-recurrent tumor pairs.

The TCR comes from a human donor with glioblastoma. The rearrangement combines TRBV18 with TRBJ2-7; the D region possibly corresponds to TRBD2 (6 bases align). Material: blood, obtained after dendritic cell vaccination. The CDR3 region reads CASSPQKGEVYEQYF. The DNA reads TGTGCCAGCTCACCTCAGAAAGGGGAGGTATACGAGCAGTACTTC.